This T cell receptor beta chain was recovered during a study of blood T cell repertoires in COVID-19. The CDR3 has 15 residues. Germline loops: CDR1 SGHAT, CDR2 FQNNGV. Trimming took off 4 bases at V and 7 bases at J, with 14 bases between the two ends. The assay was immunoSEQ multiplex PCR, and TCRdb's table has in-frame clones only and misses some. The sample has tens of thousands of clones; approximately 80% are singletons. The receptor comes from a man aged 50-59 years with active COVID-19. Sequenced sample: peripheral blood. This chain joins TRBV11-2 and TRBJ1-6, with D possibly being TRBD1 (6 bases). CDR3 amino acids: CASSSLTGLNSPLHF. Here the CDR3 DNA reads TGTGCCAGCAGCTCCTTGACAGGTCTGAATTCACCCCTCCACTTT.